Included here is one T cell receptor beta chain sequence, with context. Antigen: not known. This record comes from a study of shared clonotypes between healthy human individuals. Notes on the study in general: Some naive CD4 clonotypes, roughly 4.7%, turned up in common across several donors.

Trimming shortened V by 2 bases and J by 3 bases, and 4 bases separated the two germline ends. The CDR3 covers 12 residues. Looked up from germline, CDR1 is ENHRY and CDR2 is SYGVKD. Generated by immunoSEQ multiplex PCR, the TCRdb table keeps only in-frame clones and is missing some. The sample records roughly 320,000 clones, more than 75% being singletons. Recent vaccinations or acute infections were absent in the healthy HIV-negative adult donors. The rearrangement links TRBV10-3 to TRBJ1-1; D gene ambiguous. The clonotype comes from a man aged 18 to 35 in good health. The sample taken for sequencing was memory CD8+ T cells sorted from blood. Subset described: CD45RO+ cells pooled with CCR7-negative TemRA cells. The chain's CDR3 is CAISEGDTEAFF. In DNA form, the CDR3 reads TGTGCCATCAGTGAGGGGGACACTGAAGCTTTCTTT.